These 27 T cell receptor beta chains originate from one sample sequenced in a study of blood T cell repertoires in COVID-19. Sequenced by immunoSEQ multiplex PCR; TCRdb stores in-frame clones only, minus some. The data show fewer than 70,000 clones, with 65% to 90% seen just once and about 23% held by the top ten. The source material was peripheral blood. The origin of the receptors is a man over 45 with acute or convalescent COVID-19.

The chain uses TRBV18 and TRBJ2-3; TRBD1 might be the D (5 bases). Trimming shortened V by 4 bases and J by 0 bases, and 5 bases separated the two germline ends. CDR1 KGHSH and CDR2 LQKENI come from the germline V gene. This CDR3 has 13 residues. CDR3 sequence: CASSQGSTDTQYF. CDR3 bases: TGTGCCAGCTCACAGGGGAGCACAGATACGCAGTATTTT.

V gene TRBV30 combines with J gene TRBJ1-1, with TRBD1 matching over 7 bases. J gave up 0 bases and V 8 bases, and 6 bases lay outside the gene matches. Germline loops: CDR1 GTSNPN, CDR2 SVGIG (reference sequence). The CDR3 is 13 amino acids. The CDR3: CAGGQDMNTEAFF. CDR3 nucleotides: TGTGCCGGAGGACAGGACATGAACACTGAAGCTTTCTTT.

This rearrangement joins TRBV5-1 to TRBJ2-3; the D is unclear. Trimming cost V 7 bases and J 6 bases, with 18 bases left between them. Per the germline V gene, CDR1 is SGHRS and CDR2 is YFSETQ. This CDR3 contains 14 residues. The CDR3 region has the DNA TGCGCCAGCGCCGAAACAGTGTCATTGGATACGCAGTATTTT. This sequence encodes CASAETVSLDTQYF.

V and J are TRBV7-9 and TRBJ1-1; D ambiguous. CDR1 and CDR2 (germline): SEHNR, FQNEAQ (reference sequence). The V and J ends lost 3 bases and 7 bases respectively, with 12 bases between them. The CDR3 is made up of 13 amino acids. CDR3 protein: CASSLQRDDEAFF. The CDR3 DNA is TGTGCCAGCAGCTTGCAGAGGGATGATGAAGCTTTCTTT.

The chain joins TRBV6-1 to TRBJ2-7; 7 bases line up with TRBD1. CDR1 and CDR2 from the germline V gene are MNHNS and SASEGT. The CDR3 has 16 amino acids. V shed 3 bases, J shed 6 bases, and the junction held 14 bases outside the gene matches. In DNA form, the CDR3 reads TGTGCCAGCAGTGAGAGTTACCTGGAAGGGGGCGTCGAGCAGTACTTC. Translating it yields CASSESYLEGGVEQYF.

V and J are TRBV11-2 and TRBJ2-1, with TRBD2 as a possible D gene (7 bases). CDR3 length equals 16 residues. Germline-derived CDR1 and CDR2 are SGHAT and FQNNGV. With 2 bases removed from V and 9 bases from J, the gap between germline ends came to 20 bases. DNA of the CDR3: TGTGCCAGCAGCTTAAGCGGAGGGGGGGTTGGTGGTGAGCAGTTCTTC. Translated: CASSLSGGGVGGEQFF.

This clone is a singleton in its sample. The rearrangement links TRBV30 to TRBJ2-7, with D possibly TRBD1 on 6 matching bases. V lost 4 bases and J 0 bases, leaving 13 bases between the germline ends. Germline CDR1 is GTSNPN and CDR2 is SVGIG (reference sequence). The CDR3 extends over 14 amino acids. The CDR3 protein is CAWTRPGASYEQYF. DNA of the CDR3: TGTGCCTGGACCCGCCCAGGGGCCTCCTACGAGCAGTACTTC. Drawing the rest from reference TRBV30 and TRBJ2-7, the complete variable domain is SQTIHQWPATLVQPVGSPLSLECTVEGTSNPNLYWYRQAAGRGLQLLFYSVGIGQISSEVPQNLSASRPQDRQFILSSKKLLLSDSGFYLCAWTRPGASYEQYFGPGTRLTVT.

This rearrangement joins TRBV18 to TRBJ2-3; possible D gene TRBD2, 6 bases. In germline, CDR1 is KGHSH, CDR2 LQKENI. V was pared by 4 bases and J by 1 base, with 18 bases between. The CDR3 extends over 17 amino acids. In DNA form, the CDR3 reads TGTGCCAGCTCACTCCTCCGCGGGGACGTGGGCACAGATACGCAGTATTTT. It specifies CASSLLRGDVGTDTQYF.

This clone appeared a few times. This CDR3 reads CAMGQNNQPQHF. CDR3 sequence (DNA): TGTGCCATGGGACAGAACAATCAGCCCCAGCATTTT. V and J are TRBV10-3 and TRBJ1-5; 7 bases line up with TRBD1. The ends lost 9 bases at V and 3 bases at J; junction bases unmatched: 2. Germline V lookup: CDR1 ENHRY, CDR2 SYGVKD. There are 12 residues in the CDR3.

This chain connects TRBV4-2 to TRBJ2-7; D is possibly TRBD1 (6 bases). Germline V gives CDR1 LGHNA, CDR2 YNFKEQ. V was trimmed by 0 bases and J by 0 bases, leaving 12 bases between them. CDR3 length: 16 amino acids. The DNA of the CDR3 is TGTGCCAGCAGCCAAGATCCAGGGGAAATCTCCTACGAGCAGTACTTC. It specifies CASSQDPGEISYEQYF.

The chain is built from TRBV10-1 and TRBJ2-3; 14 positions agree with TRBD2. This CDR3 spans 17 amino acids. The trim removed 6 bases at V and 3 bases at J, leaving 8 bases unmatched. Germline V gene sequence: CDR1 WNHNN, CDR2 SYGVQD (reference sequence). The CDR3 reads CASSGAGTSGGTDTQYF. CDR3 coding DNA: TGCGCCAGCAGCGGAGCTGGGACTAGCGGGGGTACAGATACGCAGTATTTT.

This clone has more than one count but fewer than ten. The CDR3 loop reads CASSPGGSTNEKLFF. In DNA, the CDR3 is TGTGCCAGTAGCCCAGGGGGCTCAACTAATGAAAAACTGTTTTTT. V is TRBV19 and J is TRBJ1-4; 8 bases are a match to TRBD1. Germline CDR1 and CDR2: LNHDA and SQIVND (reference sequence). This CDR3 has 15 residues. The V and J ends lost 6 bases and 0 bases, in that order; junction bases with no gene match: 3.

The chain employs TRBV5-1 and TRBJ1-2; 8 nucleotides agree with TRBD1. The V and J ends lost 3 bases and 8 bases, in that order; junction bases with no gene match: 6. CDR1 SGHRS and CDR2 YFSETQ come from the germline V gene. This CDR3 spans 13 amino acids. CDR3 amino acids: CASSSETGGGYTF. In DNA form, the CDR3 reads TGCGCCAGCAGCTCAGAAACAGGGGGAGGCTACACCTTC.

The gene calls are TRBV24-1 and TRBJ1-2; D gene ambiguous. This CDR3 region has 11 residues. The V end was cut by 11 bases, the J end by 5 bases, with 11 bases between. Germline-derived CDR1 and CDR2 are KGHDR and SFDVKD. CDR3 nucleotides: TGTGCCATCGAGGGTATTTATGGCTACACCTTC. Amino acids: CAIEGIYGYTF.

The J gene is TRBJ2-5, the V gene TRBV7-3, with 7 bases that match TRBD2. The CDR3 has 15 amino acids. J lost 4 bases, V lost 5 bases, and 10 bases had no gene match. CDR1 SGHTA and CDR2 FQGTGA come from the germline V gene. The CDR3 reads CASSAQSGRGETQYF. The DNA of the CDR3 is TGTGCCAGCAGCGCCCAGTCGGGGAGGGGAGAGACCCAGTACTTC. Drawing the rest from reference TRBV7-3 and TRBJ2-5, the complete variable domain is GAGVSQTPSNKVTEKGKYVELRCDPISGHTALYWYRQSLGQGPEFLIYFQGTGAADDSGLPNDRFFAVRPEGSVSTLKIQRTERGDSAVYLCASSAQSGRGETQYFGPGTRLLVL.

The CDR3 DNA sequence: TGTGCCAGCAGGAAACCGGGACAGGGGCAACTAACCCTCCACTTT. Its translation: CASRKPGQGQLTLHF. The chain couples TRBV6-6 to TRBJ1-6; 10 nucleotides agree with TRBD1. The V segment lost 6 bases and the J segment 14 bases; nucleotides outside the gene matches: 13. The CDR3 length is 15 residues. CDR1 is MNHNY, CDR2 SVGAGI, per germline (reference sequence).

In its sample, this clone was seen once. The genes are TRBV6-5 and TRBJ2-2, with D possibly TRBD1 on 6 matching bases. Germline lookup yields CDR1 MNHEY and CDR2 SVGAGI. V lost 2 bases and J lost 8, with 12 bases in between. This CDR3 contains 14 residues. CDR3 nucleotide sequence: TGTGCCAGCAGTTACGCGAGGGGGTGGGGGGAGCTGTTTTTT. Protein product: CASSYARGWGELFF.

This clone was found once. This sequence joins TRBV10-3 and TRBJ1-5; unclear D gene. Deletions cut 3 bases from V and 4 bases from J, with 10 bases between. The CDR3 contains 14 residues. Germline lookup yields CDR1 ENHRY and CDR2 SYGVKD. CDR3 loop: CAISDWASNQPQHF. In DNA, the CDR3 is TGTGCCATCAGTGATTGGGCGTCTAATCAGCCCCAGCATTTT.

The rearrangement uses TRBV14 and TRBJ1-3, with no clear D. Trimming stripped 6 bases from V and 2 bases from J, with 8 bases between. Germline lookup yields CDR1 SGHDN and CDR2 FVKESK. This CDR3 is 13 amino acids long. In DNA form, the CDR3 reads TGTGCCAGCAGTAAACACCCTGGAAACACCATATATTTT. Its protein is CASSKHPGNTIYF.

The chain joins TRBV4-1 to TRBJ2-7; 8 bases are shared with TRBD2. The germline V gene encodes CDR1 MGHRA and CDR2 YSYEKL. This CDR3 is 14 amino acids long. The V segment lost 4 bases and the J segment 4 bases; nucleotides outside the gene matches: 6. CDR3 in DNA: TGCGCCAGCAGCCTCCGGGGGGGCATATACGAGCAGTACTTC. It yields the protein CASSLRGGIYEQYF.

This clone appeared once. The V call is TRBV5-1, the J call TRBJ1-2; TRBD1 agrees at 9 bases. J lost 5 bases, V lost 0 bases, and 5 bases had no gene match. This CDR3 region has 15 residues. Germline-derived CDR1 and CDR2 are SGHRS and YFSETQ. CDR3 amino acids: CASSLGTGEVYGYTF. CDR3 in DNA: TGCGCCAGCAGCTTGGGGACAGGGGAAGTATATGGCTACACCTTC.

The chain carries TRBV19 and TRBJ2-3, with TRBD2 matching 9 bases. CDR1 LNHDA and CDR2 SQIVND come from the germline V gene (reference sequence). The CDR3 spans 17 residues. V trimming: 5 bases; J trimming: 0 bases; junction bases outside the gene matches: 9. The CDR3 reads CASSSRGGAPSTDTQYF. CDR3 DNA: TGTGCCAGTAGTTCCCGCGGGGGGGCCCCTAGCACAGATACGCAGTATTTT.

The chain employs TRBV5-1 and TRBJ2-5; TRBD2 matches at 8 bases. Trimming at V came to 7 bases and at J to 4 bases, leaving 12 bases not matched to a gene. Germline V CDR1 and CDR2: SGHRS, YFSETQ. The CDR3 has 15 residues. This chain's CDR3 is CASGAGGGEGETQYF. CDR3 nucleotides: TGCGCCAGCGGCGCGGGAGGCGGGGAGGGAGAGACCCAGTACTTC.

The chain is built from TRBV2 and TRBJ1-4, with 9 bases lining up with TRBD1. CDR1 SNHLY and CDR2 FYNNEI come from the germline V gene. The CDR3 is 15 residues long. Trimming cost V 6 bases and J 5 bases; bases outside gene matches: 7. The chain's CDR3 is CASRGLQGANEKLFF. The CDR3 coding sequence is TGTGCCAGCAGGGGTTTACAGGGGGCAAATGAAAAACTGTTTTTT.

Written as DNA, the CDR3 is TGCGCCAGCAGCCCCGCGGGGGGATTATCTACGGGCTACACCTTC. Its protein is CASSPAGGLSTGYTF. The chain uses TRBV4-1 and TRBJ1-2, with D maybe TRBD1 (5 bases). Germline CDR1 MGHRA, CDR2 YSYEKL. The length of the CDR3 is 15 residues. V was clipped by 4 bases and J by 8 bases, with 20 bases between them.

The genes are TRBV5-1 and TRBJ2-5, with a possible D match to TRBD2 (5 bases). V lost 2 bases and J 5 bases, leaving 19 bases between the germline ends. The CDR3 consists of 16 residues. Per germline, CDR1 SGHRS and CDR2 YFSETQ. The CDR3 loop is CASSFAGLPPRETQYF. In DNA, the CDR3 is TGCGCCAGCAGCTTTGCGGGCCTACCCCCTCGGGAGACCCAGTACTTC.

The chain employs TRBV29-1 and TRBJ1-6, with D possibly TRBD1 on 5 matching bases. V lost 6 bases and J 10 bases, leaving 16 bases between the germline ends. The germline gives CDR1 SQVTM, CDR2 ANQGSEA. The CDR3 runs 13 residues. The CDR3 bases are TGCAGCGTAGCCATGGGGGGAAACTCACCCCTCCACTTT. Its protein is CSVAMGGNSPLHF.